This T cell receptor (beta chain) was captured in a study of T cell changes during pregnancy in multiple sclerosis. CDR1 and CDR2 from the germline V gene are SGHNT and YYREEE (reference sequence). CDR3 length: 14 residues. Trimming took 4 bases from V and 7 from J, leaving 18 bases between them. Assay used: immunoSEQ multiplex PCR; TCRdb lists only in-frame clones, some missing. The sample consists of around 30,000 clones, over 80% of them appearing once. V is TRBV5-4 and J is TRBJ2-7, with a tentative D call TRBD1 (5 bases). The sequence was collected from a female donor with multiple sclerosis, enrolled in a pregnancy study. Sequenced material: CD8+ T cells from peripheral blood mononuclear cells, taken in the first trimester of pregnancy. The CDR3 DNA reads TGTGCCAGCAGCCCGGACAATATCCCTGGGGAGCAGTACTTC. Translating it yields CASSPDNIPGEQYF.